These T cell receptor beta chains were read from a single sample in a study of blood T cell repertoires in COVID-19. Here immunoSEQ multiplex PCR was the method, and the copy in TCRdb shows in-frame clones only, minus some. The sample has 160,000 or so clones, 82% seen once; the top ten hold 15% to 20%. Input material: PBMCs or T cells enriched from blood (not recorded which). The source of these receptors is a man aged 55-75 years who had recovered from COVID-19. CDR3s include the opening cysteine and the closing phenylalanine or tryptophan. Each record gives: CDR3 DNA, CDR3 protein, clone size, J gene, D gene, V gene. A D gene is named only where the DNA matches it firmly. Not all rows give a size; the values are once, few, many and, for expanded clones, a class.

DNA: TGTGCCAGCAGTGGACAGAGGAACACCGGGGAGCTGTTTTTT; CDR3: CASSGQRNTGELFF; size: .; J: TRBJ2-2; D: .; V: TRBV2
DNA: TGTGCCAGCAGCCAAGGGATCGGGACTAGCGGGGAAGAGACCCAGTACTTC; CDR3: CASSQGIGTSGEETQYF; size: .; J: TRBJ2-5; D: TRBD2; V: TRBV3-1/TRBV3-2
DNA: TGTGCCAGCAGCTTAGCCACAGGGGGTGATGGCTATGGCTACACCTTC; CDR3: CASSLATGGDGYGYTF; size: .; J: TRBJ1-2; D: TRBD1; V: TRBV13
DNA: TGTGCCAGCAGCCGCTGGACAACTGCAACTAATGAAAAACTGTTTTTT; CDR3: CASSRWTTATNEKLFF; size: many; J: TRBJ1-4; D: .; V: TRBV7-9
DNA: TGTGCCAGCAGTAGGGGACAGGGCTCTGGAAACACCATATATTTT; CDR3: CASSRGQGSGNTIYF; size: .; J: TRBJ1-3; D: TRBD1; V: TRBV28
DNA: TGTGCCAGCAGCTTGGCCGAGCAGGGTAACACCGGGGAGCTGTTTTTT; CDR3: CASSLAEQGNTGELFF; size: once; J: TRBJ2-2; D: .; V: TRBV5-4
DNA: TGTGCCAGCAGCCAACTAGCGGGGGGGCCTGCGACCCAGTACTTC; CDR3: CASSQLAGGPATQYF; size: .; J: TRBJ2-5; D: TRBD2; V: TRBV3-1/TRBV3-2
DNA: TGCGCCAGCAGCGCCGCTGAACAGGGGCGGGTTCCTGGGGCCAACGTCCTGACTTTC; CDR3: CASSAAEQGRVPGANVLTF; size: few; J: TRBJ2-6; D: TRBD1; V: TRBV5-1
DNA: TGTGCCAGCAGCCCCCGGAGACTAGGGCTCGAGACCCAGTACTTC; CDR3: CASSPRRLGLETQYF; size: .; J: TRBJ2-5; D: .; V: TRBV7-9
DNA: TGTGCCACCAGGGGAGGGTCTGGCTACACCTTC; CDR3: CATRGGSGYTF; size: .; J: TRBJ1-2; D: .; V: TRBV24-1
DNA: TGTGCCAGCAGCTTCAACAGGGTCTTGGGCACCGGGGAGCTGTTTTTT; CDR3: CASSFNRVLGTGELFF; size: once; J: TRBJ2-2; D: .; V: TRBV7-9
DNA: TGTGCCAGCATCCCGGGACTAGCGGTGAGCTCCTACGAGCAGTACTTC; CDR3: CASIPGLAVSSYEQYF; size: .; J: TRBJ2-7; D: TRBD2; V: TRBV28
DNA: TGCGCCAGCAGCGAGCGGGTCAATGAGCAGTTCTTC; CDR3: CASSERVNEQFF; size: .; J: TRBJ2-1; D: .; V: TRBV5-1
DNA: TGTGCCAGTAGTATTTCCCAGTTGGGCGCCTACGAGCAGTACTTC; CDR3: CASSISQLGAYEQYF; size: .; J: TRBJ2-7; D: .; V: TRBV19
DNA: TGTGCCAGTCCTCCGGGACAGGACTACACAGATACGCAGTATTTT; CDR3: CASPPGQDYTDTQYF; size: .; J: TRBJ2-3; D: TRBD1; V: TRBV2
DNA: TGTGCCAGCAGCCAAGGCAGTCAAAACTATGGCTACACCTTC; CDR3: CASSQGSQNYGYTF; size: .; J: TRBJ1-2; D: .; V: TRBV3-1/TRBV3-2
DNA: TGTGCCAGCAGCCACATCCAGAACACTGAAGCTTTCTTT; CDR3: CASSHIQNTEAFF; size: .; J: TRBJ1-1; D: .; V: TRBV3-1/TRBV3-2
DNA: TGTGCCAGCAGTGAAGAAGCGGGAGTATACAATGAGCAGTTCTTC; CDR3: CASSEEAGVYNEQFF; size: .; J: TRBJ2-1; D: TRBD2; V: TRBV2
DNA: TGTGCCAGCAGCTTAGCACCCAGTTCCTACGAGCAGTACTTC; CDR3: CASSLAPSSYEQYF; size: .; J: TRBJ2-7; D: .; V: TRBV11-3
DNA: TGTGCCGCCAAACGGGAAGACCCCATCTACGAGCAGTACTTC; CDR3: CAAKREDPIYEQYF; size: .; J: TRBJ2-7; D: .; V: TRBV10-3
DNA: TGTGCCACGCCTCTTGGGCAGGCCAATCAGCCCCAGCATTTT; CDR3: CATPLGQANQPQHF; size: .; J: TRBJ1-5; D: .; V: TRBV24-1
DNA: TGTGCCAGCAGTATAGATGCTGGCAATCAGCCCCAGCATTTT; CDR3: CASSIDAGNQPQHF; size: .; J: TRBJ1-5; D: .; V: TRBV7-8
DNA: TGTGCCAGCTCACCCGGGACAGGGGGCAACACCGGGGAGCTGTTTTTT; CDR3: CASSPGTGGNTGELFF; size: .; J: TRBJ2-2; D: TRBD1; V: TRBV18
DNA: TGTGCCAGTAGTATAGGAGGTACGAATCAGCCCCAGCATTTT; CDR3: CASSIGGTNQPQHF; size: .; J: TRBJ1-5; D: .; V: TRBV19
DNA: TGTGCCAGCAGCACCCGAGACAGGGGGCGAGGAACCGGGGAGCTGTTTTTT; CDR3: CASSTRDRGRGTGELFF; size: .; J: TRBJ2-2; D: TRBD1; V: TRBV11-3
DNA: TGTGCCAGCAGCTTATTCCAGGGGGATAATTCACCCCTCCACTTT; CDR3: CASSLFQGDNSPLHF; size: .; J: TRBJ1-6; D: TRBD1; V: TRBV13
DNA: TGCGCCAGCAGTAAGACAGGGGGTTATACTTCACCCCTCCACTTT; CDR3: CASSKTGGYTSPLHF; size: few; J: TRBJ1-6; D: TRBD1; V: TRBV10-2
DNA: TGCAGCGTTGTCGTAGGGAGCGTCTATGGCTACACCTTC; CDR3: CSVVVGSVYGYTF; size: .; J: TRBJ1-2; D: .; V: TRBV29-1
DNA: TGCGCCAGCAGCTTGGCCACAGGCGACACTGAAGCTTTCTTT; CDR3: CASSLATGDTEAFF; size: .; J: TRBJ1-1; D: .; V: TRBV5-1
DNA: TGTGCCAGCAGTTACACGGGACTAGCGGGCACGCAGTATTTT; CDR3: CASSYTGLAGTQYF; size: .; J: TRBJ2-3; D: TRBD2; V: TRBV6-5
DNA: TGTGCCAGCAGGACGCCCGGACTAGCGGGAGTGGAGACCCAGTACTTC; CDR3: CASRTPGLAGVETQYF; size: .; J: TRBJ2-5; D: TRBD2; V: TRBV28
DNA: TGTGCCAGCAGCTCCGGCGCCGGGAATGAGCAGTTCTTC; CDR3: CASSSGAGNEQFF; size: .; J: TRBJ2-1; D: .; V: TRBV5-5
DNA: TGTGCCAGCAGGAATGCCGGGACAGGGAATCAGCCCCAGCATTTT; CDR3: CASRNAGTGNQPQHF; size: .; J: TRBJ1-5; D: TRBD1; V: TRBV27
DNA: TGTGCCAGCAGCCCTCGACTCGGGACAGCAAATTCACCCCTCCACTTT; CDR3: CASSPRLGTANSPLHF; size: .; J: TRBJ1-6; D: TRBD1; V: TRBV9
DNA: TGTGCCAGCAGCTTGGCGGGGGGTTCTAAGGGGACTGAAGCTTTCTTT; CDR3: CASSLAGGSKGTEAFF; size: .; J: TRBJ1-1; D: .; V: TRBV5-6
DNA: TGTGCCAGCAGTACCCTCAGGACACCAGGGGACACTGAAGCTTTCTTT; CDR3: CASSTLRTPGDTEAFF; size: .; J: TRBJ1-1; D: .; V: TRBV25-1
DNA: TGTGCCAGCTCCCAAATGCCGAGACAGGATCAGCCCCAGCATTTT; CDR3: CASSQMPRQDQPQHF; size: .; J: TRBJ1-5; D: .; V: TRBV18
DNA: TGTGCCTGGAGTGGTCCAGGACAAAGCTACACCTTC; CDR3: CAWSGPGQSYTF; size: .; J: TRBJ1-2; D: .; V: TRBV30
DNA: TGTGCCAGCAGCTTGGACAGGGGGACTGAAGCTTTCTTT; CDR3: CASSLDRGTEAFF; size: .; J: TRBJ1-1; D: TRBD1; V: TRBV5-8
DNA: TGTGCCAGCAGCGTTGGACAGGGGGCAGGCACCGGGGAGCTGTTTTTT; CDR3: CASSVGQGAGTGELFF; size: .; J: TRBJ2-2; D: TRBD1; V: TRBV9
DNA: TGTGCCAGCAGCTTAGGGTTGGCAGGCTACGAGTTTACTGAAGCTTTCTTT; CDR3: CASSLGLAGYEFTEAFF; size: .; J: TRBJ1-1; D: .; V: TRBV7-9
DNA: TGCGCCAGCAGCCAGGGACTAGCGGGAGTCTACGAGCAGTACTTC; CDR3: CASSQGLAGVYEQYF; size: .; J: TRBJ2-7; D: TRBD2; V: TRBV4-1
DNA: TGTGCCAGCAGCTCCCTCCCGCTAGCAGATGAGCAGTTCTTC; CDR3: CASSSLPLADEQFF; size: .; J: TRBJ2-1; D: .; V: TRBV4-2
DNA: TGTGCCAGCAGCCAGACAGGGGACCCTAGGGATACGCAGTATTTT; CDR3: CASSQTGDPRDTQYF; size: .; J: TRBJ2-3; D: TRBD1; V: TRBV5-4
DNA: TGTGCCAGCTCACCCTGGACAGGGGAAGGCGAGCAGTACTTC; CDR3: CASSPWTGEGEQYF; size: .; J: TRBJ2-7; D: TRBD1; V: TRBV18
DNA: TGTGCCAGTCAGCTGGGAGGCGCAAAGACCCAGTACTTC; CDR3: CASQLGGAKTQYF; size: .; J: TRBJ2-5; D: .; V: TRBV28
DNA: TGTGCCAGTAGTATTGGCCGGGATCCCGGGGAGCTGTTTTTT; CDR3: CASSIGRDPGELFF; size: .; J: TRBJ2-2; D: .; V: TRBV19
DNA: TGTGCCAGCAGCGCCACAGGACAGGGGAGAGAGACCCAGTACTTC; CDR3: CASSATGQGRETQYF; size: .; J: TRBJ2-5; D: TRBD1; V: TRBV28
DNA: TGTGCCAGCAGCTTAGTGGCGGGAGGGCTTGAGTTCTTC; CDR3: CASSLVAGGLEFF; size: few; J: TRBJ2-1; D: TRBD2; V: TRBV7-9
DNA: TGTGCCATCAGTAGGGTCGGCGGGAGTGTAAGCACCGGGGAGCTGTTTTTT; CDR3: CAISRVGGSVSTGELFF; size: .; J: TRBJ2-2; D: TRBD2; V: TRBV10-3
DNA: TGTGCCAGTAGTATGGGGGGGGGAAGAGGCAACACTGAAGCTTTCTTT; CDR3: CASSMGGGRGNTEAFF; size: .; J: TRBJ1-1; D: .; V: TRBV19
DNA: TGTGCCAGCAGCTTAGTCCACAATAACTATGGCTACACCTTC; CDR3: CASSLVHNNYGYTF; size: few; J: TRBJ1-2; D: .; V: TRBV7-9
DNA: TGTGCCAGCAGCCCTGGGCTAGCGGGAGGGGGAGAGACCCAGTACTTC; CDR3: CASSPGLAGGGETQYF; size: .; J: TRBJ2-5; D: TRBD2; V: TRBV7-2
DNA: TGTGCCAGCAGCCAACAGGCAGAGCAGTACTTC; CDR3: CASSQQAEQYF; size: .; J: TRBJ2-7; D: .; V: TRBV3-1/TRBV3-2
DNA: TGTGCCAGCTCACCATATCGGGGGGTTGGGCAGCCCCAGCATTTT; CDR3: CASSPYRGVGQPQHF; size: .; J: TRBJ1-5; D: .; V: TRBV18
DNA: TGCAGCGCTCATGCAGGGGGCTACGAGCAGTACTTC; CDR3: CSAHAGGYEQYF; size: .; J: TRBJ2-7; D: TRBD1; V: TRBV29-1
DNA: TGTGCCAGCAGTTTAGGGAGCGAAAAACTGTTTTTT; CDR3: CASSLGSEKLFF; size: .; J: TRBJ1-4; D: .; V: TRBV28
DNA: TGTGCCAGCAGCCAAGGCCAGGGGAGTGAAAAACTGTTTTTT; CDR3: CASSQGQGSEKLFF; size: .; J: TRBJ1-4; D: .; V: TRBV3-1/TRBV3-2